The rows below give T cell receptor beta chains drawn from one sample of a study of OX40 agonist ivuxolimab in advanced cancers. Sequenced by immunoSEQ multiplex PCR; TCRdb stores in-frame clones only, minus some. The sample holds 70,000 or so clones, approximately 90% seen once. Sequenced here: CD4+ or CD8+ T cells sorted from blood, sampled in a trial of the OX40 agonist ivuxolimab. These receptors were obtained from an adult with an advanced solid tumor such as melanoma, head and neck, liver or kidney cancer. Both conserved end residues are part of each CDR3. The order of the fields is CDR3 DNA, CDR3 protein, CDR3 length, V gene, clone size, D gene, J gene. The D gene is left open where the match is weak. Size values are once, few and many counts, or a class for expanded clones, and some rows have none.

TGTGCCAGCAGCCAATCGCTCAGGGGGGAGACAGATACGCAGTATTTT	CASSQSLRGETDTQYF	16	TRBV16	-	-	TRBJ2-3
TGTGCCAGCAGCCGGCCAGGGAGGGGTCAGCCCCAGCATTTT	CASSRPGRGQPQHF	14	TRBV7-8	-	-	TRBJ1-5
TGTGCCAGTAGTGACACCCCGGGGACTGAAGCTTTCTTT	CASSDTPGTEAFF	13	TRBV19	-	-	TRBJ1-1
TGTGCCAGTAGTACCACAGGGGGCCGGTATGGCTACACCTTC	CASSTTGGRYGYTF	14	TRBV19	-	TRBD1	TRBJ1-2
TGTGCCAGCAGCTTGACCCTGCAGACGGGGATGAACACTGAAGCTTTCTTT	CASSLTLQTGMNTEAFF	17	TRBV5-5	-	-	TRBJ1-1
TGTGCCTGGAGTGAGGGGGCATCGGAGACCCAGTACTTC	CAWSEGASETQYF	13	TRBV30	-	TRBD1	TRBJ2-5
TGTGCCACCAGCAGAGTGGGGACGGATGCTTTCTTT	CATSRVGTDAFF	12	TRBV15	-	-	TRBJ1-1
TGTGCCAGCAGCTTAGTTGCCGATCCCAAGTACGAGCAGTACTTC	CASSLVADPKYEQYF	15	TRBV7-6	-	-	TRBJ2-7
TGTGCCAGCAGCGTAGGAGCGGGGGGGCAGCGTAATGAAAAACTGTTTTTT	CASSVGAGGQRNEKLFF	17	TRBV9	-	-	TRBJ1-4
TGTGCCAGCAGTTACTCGTCATACGAGCAGTACTTC	CASSYSSYEQYF	12	TRBV6-6	-	-	TRBJ2-7
TGTGCCAGCAGCACAAGAGAGACCCAGTACTTC	CASSTRETQYF	11	TRBV6-5	-	-	TRBJ2-5
TGTGCCAGCAGTAAAGGGGTCACCGGGAGGGTTGGAAACACCATATATTTT	CASSKGVTGRVGNTIYF	17	TRBV6-1	-	-	TRBJ1-3
TGTGCCAGTAGTATTCGATCGGATTGGCCAGATACGCAGTATTTT	CASSIRSDWPDTQYF	15	TRBV19	-	-	TRBJ2-3
TGTGCCTGGGGTGGGGGGTCCGACTCTGGAAACACCATATATTTT	CAWGGGSDSGNTIYF	15	TRBV30	-	-	TRBJ1-3
TGTGCCAGCAGGGGGACCGGGACAGGGGTACACACCATATATTTT	CASRGTGTGVHTIYF	15	TRBV6-5	-	TRBD1	TRBJ1-3
TGCGCCAGCAGTGAGCAGCGCGGGGTCGGAGATACGCAGTATTTT	CASSEQRGVGDTQYF	15	TRBV10-2	-	-	TRBJ2-3
TGTGCCAGTAGCCCCCCCCGGTCTGTGGGCGTCTTTGGCTACACCTTC	CASSPPRSVGVFGYTF	16	TRBV19	-	-	TRBJ1-2
TGCGCCAGCAGCCCCTCCAGACTAGCGGGCTACCAAGAGACCCAGTACTTC	CASSPSRLAGYQETQYF	17	TRBV4-1	-	TRBD2	TRBJ2-5
TGTGCCAGCAGCTTTACCGGTGTCTCCTACGAGCAGTACTTC	CASSFTGVSYEQYF	14	TRBV7-2	-	-	TRBJ2-7
TGTGCCAGCAGCTTACAGGGGGCCGGGGCCAACGTCCTGACTTTC	CASSLQGAGANVLTF	15	TRBV6-6	once	TRBD1	TRBJ2-6
TGTGCCTGGAGTGTAATCGTCCCCCCGACTAGCGGACGATACGAGCAGTACTTC	CAWSVIVPPTSGRYEQYF	18	TRBV30	-	TRBD2	TRBJ2-7
TGTGCCAGCAGTTTCCTAGGAACTGAAGCTTTCTTT	CASSFLGTEAFF	12	TRBV28	-	-	TRBJ1-1
TGTGCCAGCAGCCAAGCGCAAGGGACTAGCGGGAGCGTAAGCTCCTACAATGAGCAGTTCTTC	CASSQAQGTSGSVSSYNEQFF	21	TRBV4-2	-	TRBD2	TRBJ2-1
TGTGCCAGTGTGGAACAGGGGACTGAAGCTTTCTTT	CASVEQGTEAFF	12	TRBV4-2	once	TRBD1	TRBJ1-1
TGTGCCAGTAGCTTCCGGGAAAACATTCAGTACTTC	CASSFRENIQYF	12	TRBV19	-	-	TRBJ2-4
TGCAGCCTATTTCGGGGGGCGGGGGAAGGAGAGACCCAGTACTTC	CSLFRGAGEGETQYF	15	TRBV29-1	-	-	TRBJ2-5
TGTGCCAGCCTCCGAGCGTCCGCTGGTACAGGTCTAAGTCAGCCCCAGCATTTT	CASLRASAGTGLSQPQHF	18	TRBV19	-	-	TRBJ1-5
TGTGCCAGCAGTGACGGGGGCGGGGGGCGGCAGCCCCAGCATTTT	CASSDGGGGRQPQHF	15	TRBV2	-	-	TRBJ1-5
TGCGCCAGCAGCTTAAATTTAGCGGGAGGGGTCACCGGGGAGCTGTTTTTT	CASSLNLAGGVTGELFF	17	TRBV5-1	-	TRBD2	TRBJ2-2
TGTGCCAGCAGTGAACCTAGGAGCGGGAGGGCCTACTACGAGCAGTACTTC	CASSEPRSGRAYYEQYF	17	TRBV6-1	-	TRBD2	TRBJ2-7
TGTGCCAGTAGTAGCAGGGAGACTGGAAACACCATATATTTT	CASSSRETGNTIYF	14	TRBV19	-	-	TRBJ1-3
TGTGCCAGCAGCCCGGGACGAGACTATGGCTACACCTTC	CASSPGRDYGYTF	13	TRBV5-6	-	-	TRBJ1-2
TGCAGCGTTGGGGAGGGCGGGACCGGGGAGCTGTTTTTT	CSVGEGGTGELFF	13	TRBV29-1	-	TRBD2	TRBJ2-2
TGTGCCAGCAGTTCTATTGGGACTAGCGGGGGGGGTTCCTACGAGCAGTACTTC	CASSSIGTSGGGSYEQYF	18	TRBV7-2	-	TRBD2	TRBJ2-7
TGTGCCAGCAGCCTCCAACAGGGGGCGCGGGAAAAACTGTTTTTT	CASSLQQGAREKLFF	15	TRBV13	-	TRBD1	TRBJ1-4
TGTGCCAGCAGCTTGGCCGAGCGGGGGGGCAATGAGCAGTTCTTC	CASSLAERGGNEQFF	15	TRBV5-4	-	TRBD2	TRBJ2-1
TGTGCCAGCAGTTATTCCTCTGTCGGCCAAGAGACCCAGTACTTC	CASSYSSVGQETQYF	15	TRBV6-5	-	-	TRBJ2-5
TGTGCCAGCAGTAAGAGTACGTACAATGAGCAGTTCTTC	CASSKSTYNEQFF	13	TRBV6-5	-	-	TRBJ2-1
TGCGCCAGCAGCTACAGTCCTGAGGAAAAACTGTTTTTT	CASSYSPEEKLFF	13	TRBV5-1	-	-	TRBJ1-4
TGTGCTGGCAGGGTTTCGACTAGCTCCTACGAGCAGTACTTC	CAGRVSTSSYEQYF	14	TRBV2	-	-	TRBJ2-7
TGTGCCTGGAGTGTCGGAGACAGGGACACAGATACGCAGTATTTT	CAWSVGDRDTDTQYF	15	TRBV30	-	TRBD1	TRBJ2-3
TGTGCCAGCAGCTTAAACGGCTACGAGCAGTACTTC	CASSLNGYEQYF	12	TRBV7-8	-	-	TRBJ2-7
TGCGCCAGCAGCTTGTTGGACAGGGACTACAATGAGCAGTTCTTC	CASSLLDRDYNEQFF	15	TRBV5-1	-	TRBD1	TRBJ2-1
TGTGCCAGCAGGGCCGACACAACCGAGCAGTACTTC	CASRADTTEQYF	12	TRBV6-6	-	-	TRBJ2-7
TGTGCCAGCAGCCCAATAGCGGGAGAGACCCAGTACTTC	CASSPIAGETQYF	13	TRBV4-2	-	TRBD2	TRBJ2-5
TGTGCCAGCAGTGAACTCCCCCATCTCTCATACGAGCAGTACTTC	CASSELPHLSYEQYF	15	TRBV6-1	-	-	TRBJ2-7
TGTGCCAGCAGCCCAGGAGGGGTGAGGGAAAGCAATCAGCCCCAGCATTTT	CASSPGGVRESNQPQHF	17	TRBV11-3	-	-	TRBJ1-5
TGCGCCAGCAGCTTTTGGACCAGAGCGGGTATCACAGATACGCAGTATTTT	CASSFWTRAGITDTQYF	17	TRBV5-1	few	-	TRBJ2-3